This TCR beta chain is drawn from a study of blood T cell repertoires in COVID-19. Study-level information: The cDNA or gDNA used as material had been derived from T cells, B-cell-depleted T cells, or PBMCs.

CDR3 length: 13 residues. The J segment lost 3 bases and the V segment lost 6 bases, leaving 3 bases of the junction unmatched. Germline CDR1 and CDR2: MGHRA and YSYEKL. TCRdb's copy holds only in-frame clones and misses some; the assay was immunoSEQ multiplex PCR. The table records about 69,000 clones, 70% to 85% of them present only once. While infection was still active, Seattle patients were enrolled and then followed longitudinally. This clonotype was obtained from a man between 45 and 60 years old with COVID-19, enrolled during active disease. The chain carries TRBV4-1 and TRBJ2-7; TRBD2 matches at 9 bases. The sequencing sample was made of peripheral blood. The CDR3 bases are TGCGCCAGCAGTCTAGCGGGGTACTACGAGCAGTACTTC. Translating it yields CASSLAGYYEQYF.